This T cell receptor (beta chain) is drawn from a study of beta chain features in type 1 diabetes. Of the isolated RNA, all was reverse transcribed, and so the sequenced material was expressed TCRB transcripts. TCRdb's copy holds only in-frame clones and misses some; the assay was immunoSEQ multiplex PCR. The sample contains about 660,000 clones, 11% to 15% of which appear only once. Germline loops: CDR1 LNHNV, CDR2 YYDKDF (reference sequence). CDR3 length equals 15 residues. V trimming: 1 base; J trimming: 8 bases; junction bases outside the gene matches: 6. Only a few counts were recorded for this clone. The antigen is unknown. Blood was drawn once from each donor into heparinised tubes. The draws averaged around 120 mL. Markers CD45RO/CCR7/CD25/CD127/CD95/CD27 served to sort CD4+ naive, central memory, regulatory and stem cell-like memory cells. Study-level findings and limits: Equally in patients and controls, PCR might preferentially amplify shorter templates. Type 1 diabetes patients had VDJ junctions that carried fewer insertions and more deletions. There was a moderate but significant shortening of TCRB CDR3s in all four CD4+ subsets of Type 1 diabetes patients.

The chain recombines TRBV15 with TRBJ2-4, with 9 bases aligning to TRBD1. Input material: naive CD4+ T cells from blood. The sequence was collected from a man aged 18 to 29 with type 1 diabetes. The CDR3 DNA is TGTGCCACCAGCAGAGGGCCGGGACAGGGTGACATTCAGTACTTC. Encoded protein: CATSRGPGQGDIQYF.